The 9 T cell receptor beta chains listed next were all sequenced from one sample in a study of blood T cells in healthy people across ages. Next came a second PCR, run for about 6 to 12 cycles, which used a sample-barcoded 5' primer along with a J-beta primer mix. Via MiXCR, TCRdb re-called the 5' RACE reads, giving one row per CDR3 protein. The repertoire holds about 1,800,000 distinct CDR3 sequences, with about 30% as singletons. Sequencing input: blood. The receptor source for this set is a woman aged 25 to 39 in good health.

The chain is built from TRBV7-2 and TRBJ1-1, with D hard to call. The ends were cut back, 5 bases at V and 4 bases at J, with 14 bases in the middle. The CDR3 is 14 amino acids. The V gene's germline CDR1 is SGHTA and CDR2 FQGNSA. This CDR3 is CASSTRTLSTEAFF. As DNA, the CDR3 is TGTGCCAGCAGCACAAGGACCCTGAGCACTGAAGCTTTCTTT.

This clonotype was seen only a few times. This chain uses TRBV11-3 with TRBJ2-1; 7 nucleotides line up with TRBD2. In germline, CDR1 is SGHNT, CDR2 YENEEA. Losses at the gene ends were 5 bases for V and 8 bases for J; bases not matched to a gene: 9. This CDR3 has 14 amino acids. Written as DNA, the CDR3 is TGTGCCAGCAGCAGGGAGGGGTCAAGGGATGAGCAGTTCTTC. This encodes CASSREGSRDEQFF.

This clonotype was recorded a few times. The chain uses TRBV28 and TRBJ2-1; 8 positions match TRBD2. CDR1 is MDHEN, CDR2 SYDVKM, per germline. After removal of 6 bases from V and 0 bases from J, the junction contained 10 bases not matched to a gene. CDR3 length equals 17 residues. As DNA, the CDR3 is TGTGCCAGCAGGCCAGCGGGGGCCATGAGCTCCTACAATGAGCAGTTCTTC. This gives the protein CASRPAGAMSSYNEQFF.

Many counts were recorded for this clonotype. The CDR3 spells CASSKDRGYGYTF. CDR3 bases: TGTGCCAGCAGCAAAGACAGGGGCTATGGCTACACCTTC. This chain uses TRBV7-3 with TRBJ1-2, with TRBD1 identical over 8 bases. Trimming at V came to 5 bases and at J to 4 bases, leaving 3 bases not matched to a gene. CDR3 size: 13 residues. From germline, CDR1 is SGHTA and CDR2 FQGTGA.

This clonotype has only a few counts. This chain links TRBV27 with TRBJ1-5; no reliable D call. Trimming took off 6 bases at V and 1 base at J, with 19 bases between the two ends. This CDR3 region has 17 residues. The V gene's germline CDR1 is MNHEY and CDR2 SMNVEV (reference sequence). The CDR3 DNA is TGTGCCAGCAGCCCGGGCTTCGGCACGGAAAGCAATCAGCCCCAGCATTTT. Encoded protein: CASSPGFGTESNQPQHF.

The chain links TRBV20-1 to TRBJ2-5, with 8 bases identical to TRBD2. V trimming: 6 bases; J trimming: 1 base; junction bases outside the gene matches: 7. CDR3 length: 14 amino acids. Per germline, CDR1 DFQATT and CDR2 SNEGSKA (reference sequence). The CDR3 protein is CSAPGGRVQETQYF. CDR3 nucleotide sequence: TGCAGTGCCCCGGGGGGGAGAGTCCAAGAGACCCAGTACTTC.

V gene TRBV6-5 combines with J gene TRBJ1-4; D is possibly TRBD1 (5 bases). CDR3 length: 11 amino acids. CDR1 is MNHEY, CDR2 SVGAGI, per germline. The ends were cut back, 11 bases at V and 8 bases at J, with 12 bases in the middle. The CDR3 reads CAASGGEKLFF. CDR3 nucleotide sequence: TGTGCCGCTAGTGGGGGGGAAAAACTGTTTTTT.

The chain employs TRBV6-6 and TRBJ1-1, with a possible D match to TRBD1 (6 bases). Trimming took 0 bases from V and 1 from J, leaving 12 bases between them. The CDR3 covers 16 residues. Germline V lookup: CDR1 MNHNY, CDR2 SVGAGI (reference sequence). CDR3 sequence (DNA): TGTGCCAGCAGTTACTCGTACCGGACAGCGAACACTGAAGCTTTCTTT. Its protein is CASSYSYRTANTEAFF.

Details on this clonotype: At one of its ends the junction is not consistent with the germline gene, which may arise from a read error. The gene calls are TRBV28 and TRBJ2-1; D is ambiguous. The CDR3 extends over 18 amino acids. The V gene's germline CDR1 is MDHEN and CDR2 SYDVKM. CDR3 nucleotides: TGTGCCGGCAGTTCCCGGAGTTTGGGATCCGTCCAAGGCAATGAGCAGTTCTTC. Its translation: CAGSSRSLGSVQGNEQFF.